These 12 T cell receptor beta chains came from one sample sequenced in a study of T cells in localized non-small cell lung cancer. Clones were sequenced by immunoSEQ multiplex PCR, and TCRdb holds only the in-frame ones, with some missing. The sample has around 26,000 clones; less than 95% are singletons. The source material was peripheral blood, sampled before any cancer treatment. These receptors were collected from a woman aged 35-75 years with stage I lung adenocarcinoma.

The chain uses TRBV6-1 and TRBJ2-6; D is unclear. CDR3 size: 15 residues. Germline assignment: CDR1 MNHNS and CDR2 SASEGT. The V and J ends lost 2 bases and 0 bases respectively, with 5 bases between them. The CDR3 loop reads CASSEQSSGANVLTF. CDR3 DNA: TGTGCCAGCAGTGAACAGAGCTCTGGGGCCAACGTCCTGACTTTC.

The chain is built from TRBV27 and TRBJ2-7; 10 bases align to TRBD2. V trimming: 6 bases; J trimming: 7 bases; junction bases outside the gene matches: 12. This CDR3 is 15 amino acids long. In germline, CDR1 is MNHEY, CDR2 SMNVEV (reference sequence). The CDR3: CASRLTSGSLHEQYF. DNA of the CDR3: TGTGCCAGCAGATTGACTAGCGGGTCCCTACATGAGCAGTACTTC.

The rearrangement links TRBV11-2 to TRBJ2-1; no firm D call. The V and J ends lost 7 bases and 5 bases respectively, with 18 bases between them. CDR1 SGHAT and CDR2 FQNNGV come from the germline V gene. This CDR3 is built from 15 residues. The DNA of the CDR3 is TGTGCCAGCACCCGGAAAGAGACCCCTAACAATGAGCAGTTCTTC. Translating gives CASTRKETPNNEQFF.

The rearrangement uses TRBV11-2 and TRBJ1-1; D remains unclear. The CDR3 length is 14 residues. V was cut by 8 bases and J by 8 bases, with 21 bases left in between. The germline gives CDR1 SGHAT, CDR2 FQNNGV. CDR3 protein: CASAYITPVGEAFF. In nucleotides, the CDR3 is TGTGCCAGCGCCTACATAACCCCGGTTGGCGAAGCTTTCTTT. The variable domain in full, completed from reference TRBV11-2 and TRBJ1-1, reads EAGVAQSPRYKIIEKRQSVAFWCNPISGHATLYWYQQILGQGPKLLIQFQNNGVVDDSQLPKDRFSAERLKGVDSTLKIQPAKLEDSAVYLCASAYITPVGEAFFGQGTRLTVV.

This clone appeared once. This chain joins TRBV30 and TRBJ2-5; 14 positions match TRBD2. V was pared by 2 bases and J by 5 bases, with 4 bases of the junction left unmatched. Germline CDR1 reads GTSNPN; CDR2 reads SVGIG (reference sequence). CDR3 length: 15 amino acids. In DNA form, the CDR3 reads TGTGCCTGGAGTCTGACTAGCGGGAGGGCGGAGACCCAGTACTTC. This codes for CAWSLTSGRAETQYF.

This clone was detected once. The chain links TRBV18 to TRBJ1-1; possibly TRBD1 for D (6 bases). This CDR3 has 13 residues. Germline-derived CDR1 and CDR2 are KGHSH and LQKENI. V lost 5 bases and J lost 4, with 11 bases in between. CDR3 nucleotides: TGTGCCAGCTCAGCTACAGGGACCACTGAAGCTTTCTTT. Translation gives CASSATGTTEAFF.

The V gene is TRBV11-2, the J gene TRBJ2-2; D not certain. Trimming took off 3 bases at V and 4 bases at J, with 3 bases between the two ends. Looked up from germline, CDR1 is SGHAT and CDR2 is FQNNGV. The CDR3 totals 12 residues. The CDR3 loop reads CASSLSTGELFF. The CDR3 DNA reads TGTGCCAGCAGCTTGTCCACCGGGGAGCTGTTTTTT.

The chain has TRBV30 and TRBJ2-7; 13 bases align to TRBD2. The CDR3 has 14 amino acids. V dropped 3 bases and J dropped 5; count of bases not matched to a gene: 4. Germline CDR1 GTSNPN, CDR2 SVGIG (reference sequence). The CDR3 bases are TGTGCCTGGAGACTAGCGGGAGGGAGGGACGAGCAGTACTTC. Protein product: CAWRLAGGRDEQYF.

This clone was observed a handful of times. The CDR3 nucleotides are TGTGCCAGCAGTGTAAGCGGGGGGCCGGGCGGTACGCAGTATTTT. Translation: CASSVSGGPGGTQYF. This chain uses TRBV28 with TRBJ2-3; 9 nucleotides agree with TRBD2. Germline CDR1 reads MDHEN; CDR2 reads SYDVKM. Unmatched junction bases numbered 11, after V lost 5 bases and J lost 8 bases. This CDR3 contains 15 residues.

V and J are TRBV5-1 and TRBJ1-6; a possible D gene is TRBD1 (6 bases). CDR3 length: 14 amino acids. The germline V gene has CDR1 SGHRS and CDR2 YFSETQ. Trimming took 3 bases from V and 7 from J, leaving 11 bases between them. The CDR3 here is CASSSQQGNSPLHF. The DNA for the CDR3 is TGCGCCAGCAGCTCCCAACAGGGCAATTCACCCCTCCACTTT.

V and J are TRBV6-6 and TRBJ2-1; weak D call: TRBD1 (5 bases). The length of the CDR3 is 12 residues. The V gene's germline CDR1 is MNHNY and CDR2 SVGAGI (reference sequence). V was pared by 10 bases and J by 3 bases, with 10 bases between. The chain's CDR3 is CATRQSYNEQFF. The CDR3 DNA follows: TGTGCCACCCGACAGAGCTACAATGAGCAGTTCTTC.

This chain joins TRBV11-2 and TRBJ1-3; D uncertain. CDR3 length: 15 amino acids. V was shortened by 1 base and J by 3 bases, with 10 bases between the two germline ends. CDR1 and CDR2 (germline): SGHAT, FQNNGV. This CDR3 reads CASSLGPSGGNTIYF. CDR3 DNA sequence: TGTGCCAGCAGCTTAGGCCCCTCGGGTGGAAACACCATATATTTT.